This T cell receptor (beta chain) was documented in a study of blood T cell repertoires in COVID-19. Study background: Acute and convalescent COVID-19 specimens originated in the United States, Italy and Spain.

Assay used: immunoSEQ multiplex PCR; TCRdb lists only in-frame clones, some missing. The repertoire consists of roughly 24,000 clones, with nearly 95% occurring once and the leading ten covering around 2%. The germline gives CDR1 SGHVS, CDR2 FNYEAQ. V lost 0 bases to trimming and J lost 8 bases; unmatched junction nucleotides: 4. The CDR3 has 14 amino acids. The source material was peripheral blood. The source is a human donor in a cohort sampled during active COVID-19. J is TRBJ2-1 and V is TRBV7-6; TRBD2 matches 7 bases. DNA of the CDR3: TGTGCCAGCAGCTTAGCGGGAGGGCGCGATGAGCAGTTCTTC. Its translation: CASSLAGGRDEQFF.